This is a list of T cell receptor beta chains from one sample in a study of blood T cell repertoires in COVID-19. The method was immunoSEQ multiplex PCR; TCRdb's version includes in-frame clones alone and lacks a portion of them. The data show around 250,000 clones, less than 90% seen once. Sequenced input: peripheral blood. These receptors all come from a man aged 60 to 69 with acute or convalescent COVID-19. Each CDR3 is given with its conserved first and last residue.

TRBV12-5,TRBJ1-2,CASGLETGGRGYTF
TRBV7-9,TRBJ2-7,CASSTTELEQYF
TRBV7-9,TRBJ1-3,CASSEGTVKGNTIYF
TRBV5-1,TRBJ1-2,CASSPDLRGYTF
TRBV11-1,TRBJ2-5,CASSLGQGVETQYF
TRBV6-4,TRBJ2-3,CASSARGTAETDTQYF
TRBV6-5,TRBJ2-7,CASNPPGIHEQYF
TRBV15,TRBJ2-7,CATRGTDRYEQYF
TRBV6-5,TRBJ2-3,CASIGVSPSTDTQYF
TRBV6-5,TRBJ1-2,CASRRTGGVYGYTF
TRBV14,TRBJ2-2,CASSFPGLELCANTGELFF
TRBV6-5,TRBJ1-1,CASSITGTGARGAFF
TRBV12-3/TRBV12-4,TRBJ1-1,CASSHGQGAEAFF
TRBV30,TRBJ1-5,CAWSVGPNQPQHF
TRBV6-4,TRBJ2-1,CASSESGLPYNEQFF
TRBV9,TRBJ2-1,CASSVVDRSSGGNEQFF
TRBV9,TRBJ1-6,CASSVEGTLKNNSPLHF
TRBV20-1,TRBJ2-1,CRGDSGVQKFF
TRBV12-5,TRBJ2-2,CASGLGLAGRSGGELFF
TRBV18,TRBJ2-7,CASSPGTSGNYEQYF
TRBV5-5,TRBJ2-1,CASSPGTSGISYNEQFF
TRBV7-3,TRBJ2-7,CASSLNPSGEQYF